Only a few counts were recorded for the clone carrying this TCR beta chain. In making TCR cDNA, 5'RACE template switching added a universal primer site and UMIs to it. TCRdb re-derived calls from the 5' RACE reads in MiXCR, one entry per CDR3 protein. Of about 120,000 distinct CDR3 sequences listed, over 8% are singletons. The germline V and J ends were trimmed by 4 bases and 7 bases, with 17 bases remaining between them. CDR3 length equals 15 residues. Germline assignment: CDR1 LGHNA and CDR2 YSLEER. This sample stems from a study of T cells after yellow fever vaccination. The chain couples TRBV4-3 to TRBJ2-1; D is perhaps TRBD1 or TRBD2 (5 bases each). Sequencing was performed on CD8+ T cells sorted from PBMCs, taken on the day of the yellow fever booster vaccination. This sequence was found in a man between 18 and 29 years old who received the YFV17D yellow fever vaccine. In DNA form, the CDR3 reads TGCGCCAGCAGCCGTAACAGGTTTGAGGGGAATGAGCAGTTCTTC. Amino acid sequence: CASSRNRFEGNEQFF.